A selection of T cell receptor beta chains follows, all from one sample in a study of cytomegalovirus exposure and HLA in healthy donors. Repertoires were generated with immunoSEQ multiplex PCR, while TCRdb's copy carries only in-frame clones and drops some. The sample holds 200,000 to 250,000 clones, 76% seen once. Sequencing used PBMCs. These receptors were obtained from a man between 18 and 35 years old in good health and CMV-seronegative. The CDR3 runs from the conserved cysteine through the conserved F or W. D genes are given only for firm matches. Clone size is shown for a subset of rows, as once, few, many or a class of expanded clone.

clone_size: .
d_call: TRBD2
v_call: TRBV7-6
j_call: TRBJ2-7
cdr3_aa: CASSVLLAGGPSTSYEQYF
cdr3_nt: TGTGCCAGCAGCGTCCTACTAGCGGGAGGGCCTTCTACCAGCTACGAGCAGTACTTC

clone_size: .
d_call: .
v_call: TRBV6-6
j_call: TRBJ1-5
cdr3_aa: CASSYSLDQPQHF
cdr3_nt: TGTGCCAGCAGTTACTCATTAGATCAGCCCCAGCATTTT

clone_size: .
d_call: TRBD2
v_call: TRBV10-3
j_call: TRBJ2-1
cdr3_aa: CAISEASGGPPEQFF
cdr3_nt: TGTGCCATCAGTGAGGCTAGCGGGGGTCCCCCCGAGCAGTTCTTC

clone_size: .
d_call: .
v_call: TRBV6-5
j_call: TRBJ1-2
cdr3_aa: CASRQENYGYTF
cdr3_nt: TGTGCCAGCAGGCAGGAAAACTATGGCTACACCTTC

clone_size: .
d_call: TRBD2
v_call: TRBV5-1
j_call: TRBJ2-2
cdr3_aa: CASSLSVAGGGNTGELFF
cdr3_nt: TGCGCCAGCAGCTTGAGTGTAGCGGGAGGCGGGAACACCGGGGAGCTGTTTTTT

clone_size: .
d_call: TRBD1
v_call: TRBV28
j_call: TRBJ2-2
cdr3_aa: CASSPGTASDTGELFF
cdr3_nt: TGTGCCAGCAGTCCGGGGACAGCCAGTGACACCGGGGAGCTGTTTTTT

clone_size: .
d_call: TRBD2
v_call: TRBV10-3
j_call: TRBJ2-3
cdr3_aa: CAISAGLAGVGTDTQYF
cdr3_nt: TGTGCCATCAGTGCCGGACTAGCGGGAGTGGGGACAGATACGCAGTATTTT

clone_size: once
d_call: .
v_call: TRBV30
j_call: TRBJ1-2
cdr3_aa: CACDSAPSYTF
cdr3_nt: TGTGCCTGCGACAGCGCCCCTAGCTACACCTTC

clone_size: .
d_call: TRBD2
v_call: TRBV10-2
j_call: TRBJ2-7
cdr3_aa: CASRATSGSIYEQYF
cdr3_nt: TGCGCCAGCAGGGCCACTAGCGGGAGTATCTACGAGCAGTACTTC

clone_size: .
d_call: .
v_call: TRBV6-1
j_call: TRBJ2-7
cdr3_aa: CASSPGRLGGDEQYF
cdr3_nt: TGTGCCAGCAGCCCCGGCCGGCTGGGAGGTGACGAGCAGTACTTC

clone_size: .
d_call: .
v_call: TRBV28
j_call: TRBJ2-1
cdr3_aa: CASRLSDEQFF
cdr3_nt: TGTGCCAGCAGGTTGTCGGATGAGCAGTTCTTC

clone_size: .
d_call: .
v_call: TRBV19
j_call: TRBJ2-3
cdr3_aa: CASSGVFFTDTQYF
cdr3_nt: TGTGCCAGTAGTGGAGTTTTTTTCACAGATACGCAGTATTTT

clone_size: .
d_call: TRBD1
v_call: TRBV6-5
j_call: TRBJ1-3
cdr3_aa: CASRVPGQGNTIYF
cdr3_nt: TGTGCCAGCAGAGTACCGGGACAGGGGAACACCATATATTTT

clone_size: .
d_call: TRBD2
v_call: TRBV19
j_call: TRBJ2-1
cdr3_aa: CASKNSGISGSEQFF
cdr3_nt: TGTGCCAGTAAGAATAGCGGGATTTCGGGCAGTGAGCAGTTCTTC

clone_size: .
d_call: .
v_call: TRBV2
j_call: TRBJ1-5
cdr3_aa: CASSGDTNQPQHF
cdr3_nt: TGTGCCAGCAGTGGGGACACCAATCAGCCCCAGCATTTT

clone_size: .
d_call: TRBD2
v_call: TRBV5-4
j_call: TRBJ2-5
cdr3_aa: CASSLAGGPPSETQYF
cdr3_nt: TGTGCCAGCAGCTTAGCGGGAGGGCCTCCTTCGGAGACCCAGTACTTC

clone_size: .
d_call: .
v_call: TRBV30
j_call: TRBJ1-1
cdr3_aa: CAWMRETEAFF
cdr3_nt: TGTGCCTGGATGAGAGAAACTGAAGCTTTCTTT

clone_size: .
d_call: .
v_call: TRBV28
j_call: TRBJ2-3
cdr3_aa: CASSFGGFQKGTQYF
cdr3_nt: TGTGCCAGCAGTTTTGGGGGGTTCCAGAAGGGTACGCAGTATTTT

clone_size: .
d_call: TRBD1
v_call: TRBV28
j_call: TRBJ2-7
cdr3_aa: CASSRDRLYEQYF
cdr3_nt: TGTGCCAGCAGTCGGGACAGACTATACGAGCAGTACTTC

clone_size: .
d_call: TRBD2
v_call: TRBV10-3
j_call: TRBJ2-2
cdr3_aa: CAISRLAGARTGELFF
cdr3_nt: TGTGCCATCAGCCGACTAGCGGGAGCTCGGACCGGGGAGCTGTTTTTT

clone_size: few
d_call: TRBD2
v_call: TRBV14
j_call: TRBJ2-7
cdr3_aa: CASSQVGTSGRIVSYEQYF
cdr3_nt: TGTGCCAGCAGCCAAGTAGGGACTAGCGGGAGGATAGTTTCCTACGAGCAGTACTTC

clone_size: .
d_call: .
v_call: TRBV27
j_call: TRBJ2-5
cdr3_aa: CATRSLGGNVVVQTQYF
cdr3_nt: TGTGCGACCAGAAGTCTGGGGGGTAACGTCGTTGTACAGACCCAGTACTTC

clone_size: few
d_call: TRBD1
v_call: TRBV6-1
j_call: TRBJ2-3
cdr3_aa: CASSDLQGKTKTRDTQYF
cdr3_nt: TGTGCCAGCAGTGATCTACAGGGGAAAACCAAAACCCGAGATACGCAGTATTTT